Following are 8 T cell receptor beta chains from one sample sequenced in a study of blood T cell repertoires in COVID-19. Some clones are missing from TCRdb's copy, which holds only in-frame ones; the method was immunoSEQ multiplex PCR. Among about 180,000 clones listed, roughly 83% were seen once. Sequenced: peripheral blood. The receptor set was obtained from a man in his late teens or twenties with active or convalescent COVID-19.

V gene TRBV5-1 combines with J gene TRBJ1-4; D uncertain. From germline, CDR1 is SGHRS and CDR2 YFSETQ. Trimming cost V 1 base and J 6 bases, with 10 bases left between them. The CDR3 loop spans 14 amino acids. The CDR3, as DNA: TGCGCCAGCAGCTTGAGTGGAGTTGATGAAAAACTGTTTTTT. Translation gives CASSLSGVDEKLFF.

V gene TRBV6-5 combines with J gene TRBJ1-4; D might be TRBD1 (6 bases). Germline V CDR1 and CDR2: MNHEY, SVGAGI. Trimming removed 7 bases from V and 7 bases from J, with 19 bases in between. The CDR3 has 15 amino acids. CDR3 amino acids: CASTGEQGDGEKLFF. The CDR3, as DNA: TGTGCCAGCACGGGTGAACAGGGTGATGGTGAAAAACTGTTTTTT.

Here the CDR3 reads CASSLGGTGYNEQFF. CDR3 nucleotide sequence: TGTGCCAGCAGCTTAGGAGGTACCGGATACAATGAGCAGTTCTTC. The rearrangement uses TRBV7-6 and TRBJ2-1; D is undetermined. Trimming cost V 1 base and J 4 bases, with 11 bases left between them. The CDR3 runs to 15 residues. CDR1 and CDR2 from the germline V gene are SGHVS and FNYEAQ.

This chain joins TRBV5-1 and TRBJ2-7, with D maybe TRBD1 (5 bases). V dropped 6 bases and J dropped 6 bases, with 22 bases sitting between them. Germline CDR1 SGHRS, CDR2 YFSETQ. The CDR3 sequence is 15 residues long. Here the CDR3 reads CASTVGDRLVLEQYF. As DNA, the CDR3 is TGCGCCAGCACCGTTGGTGACAGATTAGTCCTCGAGCAGTACTTC.

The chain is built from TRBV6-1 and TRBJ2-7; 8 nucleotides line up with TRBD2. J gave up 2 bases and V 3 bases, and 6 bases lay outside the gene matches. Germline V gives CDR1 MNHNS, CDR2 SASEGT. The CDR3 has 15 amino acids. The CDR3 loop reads CASSDLGLVAYEQYF. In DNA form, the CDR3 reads TGTGCCAGCAGTGACCTGGGACTAGTAGCCTACGAGCAGTACTTC.

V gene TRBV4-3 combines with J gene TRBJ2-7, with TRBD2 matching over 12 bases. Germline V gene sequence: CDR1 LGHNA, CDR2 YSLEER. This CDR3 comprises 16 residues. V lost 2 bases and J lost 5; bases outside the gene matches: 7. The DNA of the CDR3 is TGCGCCAGCAGCCAACTTAGACTAGCGGGAGACCACGAGCAGTACTTC. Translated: CASSQLRLAGDHEQYF.

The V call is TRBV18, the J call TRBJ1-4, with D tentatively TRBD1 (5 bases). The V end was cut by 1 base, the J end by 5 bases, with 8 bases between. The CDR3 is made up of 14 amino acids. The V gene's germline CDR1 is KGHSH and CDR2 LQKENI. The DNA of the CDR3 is TGTGCCAGCTCACCACTTCAGGGCAATGAAAAACTGTTTTTT. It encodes CASSPLQGNEKLFF.

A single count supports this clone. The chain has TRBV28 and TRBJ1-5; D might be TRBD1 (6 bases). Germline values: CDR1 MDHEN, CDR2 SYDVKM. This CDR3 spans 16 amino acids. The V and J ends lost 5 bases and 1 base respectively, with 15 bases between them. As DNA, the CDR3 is TGTGCCAGCAGTCATCACCAGGGGAAGAGCAATCAGCCCCAGCATTTT. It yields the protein CASSHHQGKSNQPQHF.